A single sample is the source of the 28 T cell receptor beta chains below, sequenced in a study of tumor-infiltrating lymphocytes in primary liver carcinoma. Starting from around 510 ng of total RNA, TCR beta cDNA was produced with a primer in the constant region. The TCR beta library was amplified through three nested multiplex PCR rounds in a modified ARM-PCR procedure. With TRBV1-TRBV30 forward primers and a C-beta reverse primer, the first two PCR rounds were run for around 10 cycles each. TCRdb re-analysed the multiplex PCR reads in MiXCR, keeping a single row per CDR3 protein. The sample records hundreds of thousands of distinct CDR3 sequences, approximately 65% being singletons. Blood RNA originated from unsorted whole blood, with germline DNA additionally extracted. The sequenced sample was peripheral blood. These receptors were collected from a middle-aged man with primary liver carcinoma and hepatitis B virus infection.

DNA of the CDR3: TGTGCCAGCAGCTTAGCTTATAGGACTAGCGGGAGGGCCATAGATACGCAGTATTTT. Amino acid sequence: CASSLAYRTSGRAIDTQYF. The rearrangement joins TRBV7-8 to TRBJ2-3; 15 bases match TRBD2. The CDR3 is 19 amino acids. Trimming removed 0 bases from V and 5 bases from J; junction bases left unmatched: 9. Germline assignment: CDR1 SGHVS and CDR2 FQNEAQ.

This clonotype was counted at least ten times. J is TRBJ2-7 and V is TRBV6-2 or TRBV6-3; 10 bases map to TRBD1. This CDR3 spans 14 amino acids. Germline loops: CDR1 MNHEY, CDR2 SVGEGT. Losses at the gene ends were 2 bases for V and 2 bases for J; bases not matched to a gene: 0. The CDR3 sequence: CASSYGTGAYEQYF. The CDR3 coding sequence is TGTGCCAGCAGTTACGGGACAGGGGCCTACGAGCAGTACTTC.

The table lists this clonotype with a few counts. This sequence may be a read error, since a much larger clone differs from it by one base. The genes are TRBV5-6 and TRBJ2-1, with D perhaps matching TRBD1 (6 bases). In germline, CDR1 is SGHDT, CDR2 YYEEEE. The CDR3 loop spans 16 amino acids. In DNA form, the CDR3 reads TGTACCAGCAGCTCTAACAGGGTGGTGAGGTTCGATGAGCAGTTCTTC. The encoded protein is CTSSSNRVVRFDEQFF.

V is TRBV28 and J is TRBJ2-1, with D possibly TRBD1 on 5 matching bases. Germline CDR1 MDHEN, CDR2 SYDVKM. Trimming pared 6 bases from V and 10 bases from J, leaving 13 bases between. The CDR3 totals 12 residues. The CDR3 region is CASSRYPGEQFF. CDR3 in DNA: TGTGCCAGCAGCCGCTACCCAGGGGAGCAGTTCTTC. Combining the CDR3 with reference TRBV28 and TRBJ2-1 gives the whole variable domain DVKVTQSSRYLVKRTGEKVFLECVQDMDHENMFWYRQDPGLGLRLIYFSYDVKMKEKGDIPEGYSVSREKKERFSLILESASTNQTSMYLCASSRYPGEQFFGPGTRLTVL.

J is TRBJ2-7 and V is TRBV18, with 8 bases identical to TRBD1. This CDR3 has 15 amino acids. After removal of 3 bases from V and 6 bases from J, the junction contained 10 bases not matched to a gene. Looked up from germline, CDR1 is KGHSH and CDR2 is LQKENI. CDR3 amino acids: CASSPVGQGPAEQYF. In DNA form, the CDR3 reads TGTGCCAGCTCACCGGTTGGACAGGGTCCGGCCGAGCAGTACTTC.

This clonotype showed up just once. The chain is built from TRBV29-1 and TRBJ2-7; D may match TRBD1 or TRBD2 (5 bases each). The V and J ends lost 7 bases and 12 bases respectively, with 34 bases between them. Germline V gene sequence: CDR1 SQVTM, CDR2 ANQGSEA. The CDR3 is 16 residues long. The DNA for the CDR3 is TGCAGCGCCGTGACATCTGGGACCGGCACTCCATACGGGCGGTACTTC. Its translation: CSAVTSGTGTPYGRYF.

Regarding this clonotype: A read error may explain this, as a much larger clone is one base away. J is TRBJ2-1 and V is TRBV29-1; D might be TRBD2 (5 bases). V lost 4 bases and J lost 0, with 10 bases in between. The CDR3 extends over 14 amino acids. The germline V gene has CDR1 SQVTM and CDR2 ANQGSEA. The CDR3 protein is CSVVPGSSYNEQFF. The DNA of the CDR3 is TGCAGCGTTGTGCCGGGATCCTCCTACAATGAGCAGTTCTTC.

V usage is TRBV5-1 and J usage is TRBJ2-2; D unclear. The CDR3 is made up of 14 amino acids. Germline CDR1 and CDR2: SGHRS and YFSETQ. Trimming took 4 bases from V and 6 from J, leaving 13 bases between them. DNA of the CDR3: TGCGCCAGCAGCAGTCAGGATCGGTCCGGGGAGCTGTTTTTT. It encodes CASSSQDRSGELFF.

The chain carries TRBV5-1 and TRBJ1-1; tentative D call: TRBD1 (5 bases). Trimming removed 0 bases from V and 5 bases from J, with 5 bases in between. The CDR3 has 12 amino acids. The V gene's germline CDR1 is SGHRS and CDR2 YFSETQ. The CDR3 reads CASSLDRTEAFF. CDR3 nucleotides: TGCGCCAGCAGCTTGGACAGGACTGAAGCTTTCTTT.

The J gene is TRBJ2-1, the V gene TRBV28, with TRBD2 matching 9 bases. Trimming at V came to 5 bases and at J to 8 bases, leaving 10 bases not matched to a gene. The CDR3 covers 15 residues. The germline CDR1 and CDR2 sequences are MDHEN and SYDVKM. CDR3 nucleotide sequence: TGTGCCAGCAGTCCAGCTAGCGGGACGAACGATGAGCAGTTCTTC. Residues: CASSPASGTNDEQFF.

As for this clonotype: A much larger clone is a single base away; this may be a read error. V gene TRBV10-3 combines with J gene TRBJ2-2; D is unclear. The CDR3 totals 13 residues. The germline V gene has CDR1 ENHRY and CDR2 SYGVKD. The CDR3 DNA reads as TGTGACATCAGCCCACAGAACACCGGGGAGCTGTTTTTT. It encodes CDISPQNTGELFF.

This clonotype came up many times. The rearrangement uses TRBV6-6 and TRBJ2-1, with D perhaps TRBD1 (7 bases). From germline, CDR1 is MNHNY and CDR2 SVGAGI (reference sequence). V shed 6 bases and J shed 10 bases, with 10 bases lying between them. There are 11 residues in the CDR3. This CDR3 reads CASSPGGEQFF. In DNA form, the CDR3 reads TGTGCCAGCAGCCCAGGGGGGGAGCAGTTCTTC.

The table lists this clonotype with a few counts. J is TRBJ1-1 and V is TRBV7-8, with TRBD1 as a possible D gene (5 bases). Germline CDR1 and CDR2: SGHVS and FQNEAQ. CDR3 length: 14 residues. V was trimmed by 4 bases and J by 3 bases, leaving 12 bases between them. The CDR3 loop reads CASSSGPGYTEAFF. CDR3 sequence (DNA): TGTGCCAGCAGCTCGGGGCCTGGGTACACTGAAGCTTTCTTT.

The rearrangement links TRBV5-1 to TRBJ1-5; D is ambiguous. With 1 base removed from V and 7 bases from J, the gap between germline ends came to 9 bases. The CDR3 is 13 residues long. Per germline, CDR1 SGHRS and CDR2 YFSETQ. CDR3 coding DNA: TGCGCCAGCAGCTTGACAGACGGACAGCCCCAGCATTTT. It specifies CASSLTDGQPQHF. Full variable domain (outside the CDR3, taken from reference TRBV5-1 and TRBJ1-5): KAGVTQTPRYLIKTRGQQVTLSCSPISGHRSVSWYQQTPGQGLQFLFEYFSETQRNKGNFPGRFSGRQFSNSRSEMNVSTLELGDSALYLCASSLTDGQPQHFGDGTRLSIL.

Concerning this clonotype itself: The junction departs from germline at one end; a sequencing error may be responsible. The chain joins TRBV5-6 to TRBJ2-1; TRBD2 agrees at 11 bases. The CDR3 sequence is 17 residues long. Germline CDR1 SGHDT, CDR2 YYEEEE. DNA for the CDR3: TGTGCCAGCAGCTCTGGACCGGGACTAGCGGAAGAATCCGGGCAGTCCTTC. This sequence encodes CASSSGPGLAEESGQSF.

Concerning this clonotype: Possible read error: a much larger clone is one base away. V is TRBV29-1 and J is TRBJ1-3; no clear D gene. The CDR3 extends over 12 amino acids. The germline CDR1 and CDR2 sequences are SQVTM and ANQGSEA. The CDR3 sequence is CSVEGDGNIIYF. The CDR3 nucleotides read TGCAGCGTTGAGGGAGATGGAAACATCATATATTTT.

Concerning this clonotype itself: This may stem from a read error, because a much larger clone lies one nucleotide away. The chain joins TRBV12-3 or TRBV12-4 to TRBJ2-7; D may be TRBD2 (5 bases). The CDR3 runs to 20 residues. The ends were cut back, 3 bases at V and 2 bases at J, with 29 bases in the middle. The CDR3 nucleotides are TGTGCCAGCAGTTTCCCGTTAACCGGGAAATTGTCGAAACTCACCTACGAGCAGTACTTC. Translation: CASSFPLTGKLSKLTYEQYF.

The V and J genes are TRBV7-9 and TRBJ2-7, with a weak D call TRBD1 (6 bases). Germline assignment: CDR1 SEHNR and CDR2 FQNEAQ (reference sequence). This CDR3 spans 14 amino acids. CDR3 protein: CASSFGQGLPPVLV. DNA for the CDR3: TGTGCCAGCAGCTTTGGGCAGGGGTTGCCGCCAGTCTTGGTC.

This rearrangement joins TRBV5-6 to TRBJ2-2; D gene uncertain. The CDR3 is 14 residues long. Germline V gene data show CDR1 as SGHDT and CDR2 as YYEEEE. Trimming left V 0 bases short and J 5 bases short, with 8 bases between. The CDR3: CASSLDKGTGELFF. In DNA, the CDR3 is TGTGCCAGCAGCTTGGACAAAGGGACCGGGGAGCTGTTTTTT. Full variable domain (missing parts from reference TRBV5-6 and TRBJ2-2): DAGVTQSPTHLIKTRGQQVTLRCSPKSGHDTVSWYQQALGQGPQFIFQYYEEEERQRGNFPDRFSGHQFPNYSSELNVNALLLGDSALYLCASSLDKGTGELFFGEGSRLTVL.

This clonotype was counted between two and nine times. One end of the junction fails to match germline, which may point to a read error. CDR3: CASSSDRDPRREGYTF. The CDR3 nucleotides are TGTGCCAGCAGCTCCGACCGGGACCCACGCCGGGAAGGCTACACCTTC. The chain combines TRBV5-1 with TRBJ1-2; TRBD1 is a possible D gene (5 bases). CDR3 length: 16 amino acids. CDR1 is SGHRS, CDR2 YFSETQ, per germline.

As concerns this clonotype: This may be a read error, as it is one base from a much larger clone. The chain recombines TRBV12-3 or TRBV12-4 with TRBJ1-3; a weak D match, TRBD1 (6 bases). CDR3 length equals 14 residues. The CDR3 nucleotides read TGTACCAGCAGGGGTACAGCTTCTGGAAACACCATATATTTT. Protein product: CTSRGTASGNTIYF.

As for this clonotype: This may be a read error: a much more frequent sequence differs by one nucleotide. V gene TRBV4-2 combines with J gene TRBJ2-1, with D tentatively TRBD2 (6 bases). Trimming removed 8 bases from V and 3 bases from J, with 17 bases in between. There are 15 residues in the CDR3. The V gene's germline CDR1 is LGHNA and CDR2 YNFKEQ. CDR3 sequence: CASRTGWEDYNEQFF. The DNA of the CDR3 is TGTGCCAGCCGAACAGGATGGGAGGACTACAATGAGCAGTTCTTC.

Only one count was recorded for this clonotype. The rearrangement joins TRBV7-3 to TRBJ1-2; possibly TRBD1 for D (5 bases). CDR1 and CDR2 from the germline V gene are SGHTA and FQGTGA. CDR3 length: 12 residues. V gave up 2 bases and J gave up 11 bases, with 12 bases separating them. The CDR3 DNA follows: TGTGCCAGCAGCTTAGCCGGGGCCGTTTACACCTTC. It translates to CASSLAGAVYTF. The full variable domain, with the rest looked up from reference TRBV7-3 and TRBJ1-2, is GAGVSQTPSNKVTEKGKYVELRCDPISGHTALYWYRQSLGQGPEFLIYFQGTGAADDSGLPNDRFFAVRPEGSVSTLKIQRTERGDSAVYLCASSLAGAVYTFGSGTRLTVV.

This clonotype was detected ten times or more. The chain joins TRBV29-1 to TRBJ2-5, with 10 bases fitting TRBD1. There are 16 residues in the CDR3. CDR1 and CDR2 from the germline V gene are SQVTM and ANQGSEA. J was trimmed by 0 bases and V by 0 bases; bases with no gene match: 4. The CDR3 nucleotides are TGCAGCGTTGAAGAATGGGACAGGGGAAACCAAGAGACCCAGTACTTC. Its translation: CSVEEWDRGNQETQYF.

This clonotype was detected a few times. The chain combines TRBV5-4 with TRBJ1-2, with D perhaps matching TRBD1 (5 bases). V was shortened by 4 bases and J by 4 bases, with 17 bases between the two germline ends. In germline, CDR1 is SGHNT, CDR2 YYREEE (reference sequence). The CDR3 spans 15 residues. The CDR3, as DNA: TGTGCCAGCAGCCTACAAACGGGGGGAGGCTATGGCTACACCTTC. Translating it yields CASSLQTGGGYGYTF.

The J gene is TRBJ1-1, the V gene TRBV29-1, with D possibly TRBD1 on 6 matching bases. V lost 7 bases and J lost 11, with 20 bases in between. CDR3 length equals 12 residues. Germline CDR1 and CDR2: SQVTM and ANQGSEA. CDR3 sequence (DNA): TGCAGCGCTGGGCGGGGGGCCCGGGGGGCTTTCTTT. Translating gives CSAGRGARGAFF.

This clonotype was picked up a small number of times. Just one base apart from a much larger clone, this may be a read error. The chain joins TRBV29-1 to TRBJ2-7, with D unclear. The V gene's germline CDR1 is SQVTM and CDR2 ANQGSEA. The length of the CDR3 is 12 residues. V was shortened by 5 bases and J by 4 bases, with 12 bases between the two germline ends. The CDR3 DNA is TGCAGCGTTAATGGGCAAGATTACGAGCAGTACTTC. This gives the protein CSVNGQDYEQYF.

CDR3 nucleotides: TGTGCCAGCAGCTCTCAGGGGGGTAATTCACCCCTCCACTTT. It specifies CASSSQGGNSPLHF. This rearrangement joins TRBV7-9 to TRBJ1-6; 7 bases fit TRBD1. J gave up 6 bases and V 4 bases, and 3 bases lay outside the gene matches. Germline V lookup: CDR1 SEHNR, CDR2 FQNEAQ (reference sequence). The CDR3 spans 14 residues.